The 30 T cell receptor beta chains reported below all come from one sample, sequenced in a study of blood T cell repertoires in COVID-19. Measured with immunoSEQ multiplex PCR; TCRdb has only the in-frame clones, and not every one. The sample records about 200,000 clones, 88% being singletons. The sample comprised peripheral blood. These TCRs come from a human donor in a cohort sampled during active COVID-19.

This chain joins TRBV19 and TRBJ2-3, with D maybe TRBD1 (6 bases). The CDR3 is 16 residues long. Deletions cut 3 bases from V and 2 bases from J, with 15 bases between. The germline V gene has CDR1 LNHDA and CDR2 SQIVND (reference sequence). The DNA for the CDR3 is TGTGCCAGTAGTATTGTCTCGCAGGGGCCCACAGATACGCAGTATTTT. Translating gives CASSIVSQGPTDTQYF.

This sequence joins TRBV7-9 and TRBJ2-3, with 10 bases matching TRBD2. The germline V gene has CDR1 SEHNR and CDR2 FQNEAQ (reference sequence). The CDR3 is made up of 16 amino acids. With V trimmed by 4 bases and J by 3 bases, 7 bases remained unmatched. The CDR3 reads CASSSSLAGLTDTQYF. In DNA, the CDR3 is TGTGCCAGCAGCTCGTCACTAGCGGGGCTAACAGATACGCAGTATTTT.

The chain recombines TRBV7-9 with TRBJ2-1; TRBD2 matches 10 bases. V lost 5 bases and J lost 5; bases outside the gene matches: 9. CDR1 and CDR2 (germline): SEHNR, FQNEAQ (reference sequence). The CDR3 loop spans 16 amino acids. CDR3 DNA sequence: TGTGCCAGCAGCCTTACGCATAGCGGGGGGCACAATGAGCAGTTCTTC. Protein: CASSLTHSGGHNEQFF.

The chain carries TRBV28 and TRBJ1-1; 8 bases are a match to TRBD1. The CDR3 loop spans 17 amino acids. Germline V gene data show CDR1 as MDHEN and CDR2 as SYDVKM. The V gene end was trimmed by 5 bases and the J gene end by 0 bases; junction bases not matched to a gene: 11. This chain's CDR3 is CASSRTGTYRLNTEAFF. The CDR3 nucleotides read TGTGCCAGCAGTCGGACAGGGACTTATCGATTGAACACTGAAGCTTTCTTT.

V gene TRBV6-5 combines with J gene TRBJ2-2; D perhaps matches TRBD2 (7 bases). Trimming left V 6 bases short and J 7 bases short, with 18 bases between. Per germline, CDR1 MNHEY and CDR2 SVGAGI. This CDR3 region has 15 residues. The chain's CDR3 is CASSRGGGRGGELFF. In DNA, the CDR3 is TGTGCCAGCAGCAGAGGGGGGGGCCGAGGCGGGGAGCTGTTTTTT.

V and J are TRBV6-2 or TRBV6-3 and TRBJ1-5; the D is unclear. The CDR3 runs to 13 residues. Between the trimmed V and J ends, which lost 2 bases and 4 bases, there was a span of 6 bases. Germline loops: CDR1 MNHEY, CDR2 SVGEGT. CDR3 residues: CASSYADNQPQHF. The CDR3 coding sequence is TGTGCCAGCAGTTACGCGGATAATCAGCCCCAGCATTTT.

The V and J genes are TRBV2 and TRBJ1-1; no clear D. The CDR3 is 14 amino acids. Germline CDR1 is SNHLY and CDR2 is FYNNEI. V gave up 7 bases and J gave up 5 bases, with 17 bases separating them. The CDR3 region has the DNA TGTGCCAGCACCGGAACGGAGGGCGTAACTGAAGCTTTCTTT. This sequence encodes CASTGTEGVTEAFF.

DNA for the CDR3: TGTGCCAGCAGCTCTACCGGGACAAAGACCTACGAGCAGTACTTC. This codes for CASSSTGTKTYEQYF. This chain links TRBV5-4 with TRBJ2-7, with a possible D match to TRBD1 (6 bases). Germline V gene lookup returns CDR1 SGHNT and CDR2 YYREEE (reference sequence). This CDR3 is 15 amino acids long. Trimming pared 3 bases from V and 2 bases from J, leaving 15 bases between.

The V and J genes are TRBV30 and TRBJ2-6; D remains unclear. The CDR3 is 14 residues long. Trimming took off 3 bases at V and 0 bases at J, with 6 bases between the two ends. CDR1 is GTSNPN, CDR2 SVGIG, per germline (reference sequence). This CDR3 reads CAWRGPSGANVLTF. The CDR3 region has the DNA TGTGCCTGGAGGGGCCCCTCTGGGGCCAACGTCCTGACTTTC.

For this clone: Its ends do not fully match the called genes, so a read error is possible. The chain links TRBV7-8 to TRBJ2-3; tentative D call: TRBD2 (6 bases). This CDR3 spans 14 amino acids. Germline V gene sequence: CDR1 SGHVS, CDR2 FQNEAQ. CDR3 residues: CASSARTSIDTQYF. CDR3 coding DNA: TGTGCCAGCAGCGCCCGAACTAGCATAGATACGCAGTATTTT.

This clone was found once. CDR3 sequence: CASRFGGLYGYTF. CDR3 DNA: TGTGCCAGCAGGTTCGGAGGACTCTATGGCTACACCTTC. The rearrangement links TRBV2 to TRBJ1-2; D not resolved. This CDR3 comprises 13 residues. The V end was cut by 6 bases, the J end by 4 bases, with 12 bases between. Looked up from germline, CDR1 is SNHLY and CDR2 is FYNNEI.

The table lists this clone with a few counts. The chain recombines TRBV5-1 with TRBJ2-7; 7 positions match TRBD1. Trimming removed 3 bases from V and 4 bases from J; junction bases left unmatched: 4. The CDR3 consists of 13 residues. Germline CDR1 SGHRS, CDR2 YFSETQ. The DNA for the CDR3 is TGCGCCAGCAGCTATGACAGGGCGTACGAGCAGTACTTC. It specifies CASSYDRAYEQYF.

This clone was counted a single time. The CDR3, as DNA: TGTGCCAGCAGTCCCGGACAGGGACGCTCTGGAAACACCATATATTTT. Encoded protein: CASSPGQGRSGNTIYF. V and J are TRBV27 and TRBJ1-3, with TRBD1 matching 8 bases. This CDR3 is built from 16 residues. With V trimmed by 5 bases and J by 0 bases, 6 bases remained unmatched. In germline, CDR1 is MNHEY, CDR2 SMNVEV (reference sequence).

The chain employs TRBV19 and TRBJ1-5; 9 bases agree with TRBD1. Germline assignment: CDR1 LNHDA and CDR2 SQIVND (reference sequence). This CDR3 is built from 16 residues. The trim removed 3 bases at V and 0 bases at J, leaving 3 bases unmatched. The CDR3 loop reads CASSMDRGYSNQPQHF. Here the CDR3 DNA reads TGTGCCAGTAGTATGGACAGGGGATATAGCAATCAGCCCCAGCATTTT.

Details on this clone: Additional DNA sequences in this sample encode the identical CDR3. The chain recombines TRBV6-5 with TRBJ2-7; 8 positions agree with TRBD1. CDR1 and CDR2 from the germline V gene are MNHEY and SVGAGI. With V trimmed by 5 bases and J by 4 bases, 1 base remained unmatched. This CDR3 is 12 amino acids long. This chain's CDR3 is CASSRQGYEQYF. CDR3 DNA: TGTGCCAGCAGTCGACAGGGGTACGAGCAGTACTTC.

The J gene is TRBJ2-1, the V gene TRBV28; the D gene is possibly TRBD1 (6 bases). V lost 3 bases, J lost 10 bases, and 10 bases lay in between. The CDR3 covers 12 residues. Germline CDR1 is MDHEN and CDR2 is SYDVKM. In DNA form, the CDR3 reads TGTGCCAGCAGTTTGTCGGGACACGAGCAGTTCTTC. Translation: CASSLSGHEQFF.

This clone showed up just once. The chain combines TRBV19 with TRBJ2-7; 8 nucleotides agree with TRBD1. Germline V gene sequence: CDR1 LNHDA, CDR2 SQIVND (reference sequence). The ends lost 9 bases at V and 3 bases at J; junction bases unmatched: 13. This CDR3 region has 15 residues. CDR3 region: CASSILRQGIYEQYF. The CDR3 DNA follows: TGTGCCAGCAGCATATTGAGACAGGGGATCTACGAGCAGTACTTC.

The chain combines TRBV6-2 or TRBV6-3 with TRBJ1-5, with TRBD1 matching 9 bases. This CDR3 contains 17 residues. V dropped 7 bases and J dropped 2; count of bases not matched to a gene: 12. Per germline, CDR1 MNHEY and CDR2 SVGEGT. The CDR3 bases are TGTGCCAGCACCCCGGGACAGGGAGTTAGGGGCAATCAGCCCCAGCATTTT. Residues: CASTPGQGVRGNQPQHF.

Here the CDR3 DNA reads TGTGCCAGCAGCAAAGTTAGGACAGGTAACTATGGCTACACCTTC. Amino acids: CASSKVRTGNYGYTF. V and J are TRBV21-1 and TRBJ1-2; no check of the table's D call, TRBD1, against the DNA was made. TRBV21-1 is a documented pseudogene. The length of the CDR3 is 15 residues.

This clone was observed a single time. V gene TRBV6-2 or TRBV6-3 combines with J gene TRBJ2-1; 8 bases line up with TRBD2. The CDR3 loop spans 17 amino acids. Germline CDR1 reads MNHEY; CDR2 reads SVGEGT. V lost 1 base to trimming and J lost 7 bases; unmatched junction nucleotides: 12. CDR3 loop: CASSYWGLAGQNNEQFF. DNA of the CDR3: TGTGCCAGCAGTTACTGGGGGCTAGCGGGTCAAAATAATGAGCAGTTCTTC.

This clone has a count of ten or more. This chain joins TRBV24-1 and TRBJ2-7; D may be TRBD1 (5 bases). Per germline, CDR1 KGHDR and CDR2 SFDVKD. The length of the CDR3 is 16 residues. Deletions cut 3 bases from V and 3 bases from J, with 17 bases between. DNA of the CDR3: TGTGCCACCAGTGATAGGGAACAGGATAAGGTCTACGAGCAGTACTTC. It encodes CATSDREQDKVYEQYF.

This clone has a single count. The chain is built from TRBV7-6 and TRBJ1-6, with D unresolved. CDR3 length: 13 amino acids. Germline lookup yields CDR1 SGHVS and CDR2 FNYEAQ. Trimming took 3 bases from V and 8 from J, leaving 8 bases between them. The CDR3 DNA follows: TGTGCCAGCAGCTTCACGGGGTATTCACCCCTCCACTTT. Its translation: CASSFTGYSPLHF.

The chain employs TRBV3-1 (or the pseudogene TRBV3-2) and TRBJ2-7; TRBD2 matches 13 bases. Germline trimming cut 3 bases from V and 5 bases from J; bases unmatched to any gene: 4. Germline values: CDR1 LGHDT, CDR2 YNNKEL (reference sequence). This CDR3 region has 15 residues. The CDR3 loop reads CASSQGGLAGNEQYF. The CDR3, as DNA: TGTGCCAGCAGCCAGGGGGGACTAGCGGGAAACGAGCAGTACTTC.

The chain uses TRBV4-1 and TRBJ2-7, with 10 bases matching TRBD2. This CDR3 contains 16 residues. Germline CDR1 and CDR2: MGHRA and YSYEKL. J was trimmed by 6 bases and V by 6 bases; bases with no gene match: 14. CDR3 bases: TGCGCCAGCAGTCCGACCGGGACTAGCGTCTTCGCCGAGCAGTACTTC. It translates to CASSPTGTSVFAEQYF.

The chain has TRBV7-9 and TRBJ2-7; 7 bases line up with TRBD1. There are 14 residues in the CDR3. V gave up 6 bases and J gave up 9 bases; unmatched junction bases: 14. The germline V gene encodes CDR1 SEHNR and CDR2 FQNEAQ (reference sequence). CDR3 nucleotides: TGTGCCAGCAGTCAACAGACAGGGACCCCAGTGCAGTACTTC. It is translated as CASSQQTGTPVQYF.

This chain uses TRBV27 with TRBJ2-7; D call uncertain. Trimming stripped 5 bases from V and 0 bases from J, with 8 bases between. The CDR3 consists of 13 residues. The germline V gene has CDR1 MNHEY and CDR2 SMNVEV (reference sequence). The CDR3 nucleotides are TGTGCCAGCAGTGTACAGCTCTCCTACGAGCAGTACTTC. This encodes CASSVQLSYEQYF.

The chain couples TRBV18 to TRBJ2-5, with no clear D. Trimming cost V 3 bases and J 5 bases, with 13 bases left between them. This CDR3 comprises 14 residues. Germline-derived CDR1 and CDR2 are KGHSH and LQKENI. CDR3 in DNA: TGTGCCAGCTCACCGCCGCGGCAGCCGGAGACCCAGTACTTC. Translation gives CASSPPRQPETQYF.

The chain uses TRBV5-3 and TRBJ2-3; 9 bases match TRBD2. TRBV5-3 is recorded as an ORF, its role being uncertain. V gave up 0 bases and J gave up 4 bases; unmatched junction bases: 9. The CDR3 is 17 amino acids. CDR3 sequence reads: CARSLVLAGPIADTQYF. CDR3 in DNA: TGTGCCAGAAGCTTGGTTCTAGCGGGGCCCATCGCAGATACGCAGTATTTT.

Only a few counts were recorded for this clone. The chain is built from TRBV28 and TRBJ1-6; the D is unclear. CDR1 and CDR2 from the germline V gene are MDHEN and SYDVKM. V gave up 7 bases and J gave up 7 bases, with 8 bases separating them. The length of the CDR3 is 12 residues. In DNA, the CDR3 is TGTGCCAGCACCCCGGAGAATTCACCCCTCCACTTT. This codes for CASTPENSPLHF.

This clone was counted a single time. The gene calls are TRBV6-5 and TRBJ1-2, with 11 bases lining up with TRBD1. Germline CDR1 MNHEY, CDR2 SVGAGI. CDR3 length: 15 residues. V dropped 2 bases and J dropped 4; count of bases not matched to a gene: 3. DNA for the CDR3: TGTGCCAGCAGTTACCTGGGACAGGGGGGCTATGGCTACACCTTC. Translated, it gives CASSYLGQGGYGYTF.